The next 23 T cell receptor beta chains were all read from a single sample in a study of blood T cells in healthy people across ages. Alongside a J-beta primer mix, a sample-barcoded 5' primer served in a second PCR lasting roughly 6 to 12 cycles. TCRdb re-derived calls from the 5' RACE reads in MiXCR, one entry per CDR3 protein. The sample yields about a million distinct CDR3 sequences, roughly 51% seen once. Sequencing used blood. The receptor source for this set is a woman in her fifties or sixties in good health.

The rearrangement uses TRBV4-2 and TRBJ2-3; D is undetermined. Trimming took off 9 bases at V and 4 bases at J, with 14 bases between the two ends. The CDR3 is 13 amino acids. Germline values: CDR1 LGHNA, CDR2 YNFKEQ. CDR3 sequence (DNA): TGTGCCAGTAGCAAAGAGCGCCCAGATACGCAGTATTTT. This encodes CASSKERPDTQYF.

This clonotype has a handful of counts. CDR3 protein: CASSQDRRGEQFF. CDR3 bases: TGCGCCAGCAGCCAAGATAGAAGAGGTGAGCAGTTCTTC. V and J are TRBV4-1 and TRBJ2-1; the D is unclear. Trimming shortened V by 0 bases and J by 9 bases, and 9 bases separated the two germline ends. The CDR3 spans 13 residues. The V gene's germline CDR1 is MGHRA and CDR2 YSYEKL.

The V call is TRBV5-1, the J call TRBJ2-1, with 12 bases identical to TRBD2. The CDR3 loop spans 16 amino acids. From germline, CDR1 is SGHRS and CDR2 YFSETQ. The J segment lost 4 bases and the V segment lost 6 bases, leaving 8 bases of the junction unmatched. The CDR3 bases are TGCGCCAGCAACCTAGCGGGAGGGCCTTTATACAATGAGCAGTTCTTC. Translating gives CASNLAGGPLYNEQFF.

This chain links TRBV15 with TRBJ2-4; D unresolved. The length of the CDR3 is 16 residues. The germline CDR1 and CDR2 sequences are LNHNV and YYDKDF (reference sequence). Trimming took off 0 bases at V and 5 bases at J, with 14 bases between the two ends. The CDR3 reads CATSRDRVSGQNIQYF. The CDR3 DNA is TGTGCCACCAGCAGAGATCGGGTGTCCGGCCAAAACATTCAGTACTTC.

V usage is TRBV20-1 and J usage is TRBJ2-4, with a tentative D call TRBD1 (5 bases). Gene TRBJ2-7 matches the end of the DNA better, so the J call may be wrong. CDR1 DFQATT and CDR2 SNEGSKA come from the germline V gene (reference sequence). The CDR3 consists of 14 residues. CDR3 in amino acids: CSARGLQGVNEQYF. CDR3 DNA: TGCAGTGCTAGAGGGCTCCAGGGTGTCAACGAGCAGTACTTC.

The chain uses TRBV15 and TRBJ1-1, with TRBD1 as a possible D gene (5 bases). The CDR3 has 14 residues. Trimming removed 0 bases at V and 1 base at J, with 6 bases between. CDR1 is LNHNV and CDR2 is YYDKDF in the germline V gene (reference sequence). Here the CDR3 DNA reads TGTGCCACCAGCAGAGATACAGGGAACACTGAAGCTTTCTTT. Encoded protein: CATSRDTGNTEAFF.

This clonotype occurred once. The rearrangement joins TRBV4-2 to TRBJ1-2; possible D gene TRBD1, 5 bases. The CDR3 sequence is 14 residues long. V lost 1 base to trimming and J lost 4 bases, with 10 bases between them. The germline CDR1 and CDR2 sequences are LGHNA and YNFKEQ. The CDR3 is CASSQGWGSYGYTF. As DNA, the CDR3 is TGTGCCAGCAGCCAAGGTTGGGGGAGCTATGGCTACACCTTC.

This chain uses TRBV28 with TRBJ2-1, with 7 bases identical to TRBD2. Trimming at V came to 5 bases and at J to 2 bases, leaving 9 bases not matched to a gene. This CDR3 has 16 amino acids. Germline CDR1 and CDR2: MDHEN and SYDVKM. In DNA, the CDR3 is TGTGCCAGCAGTCCTCCAGCTAGCGGAGCCTACAATGAGCAGTTCTTC. This codes for CASSPPASGAYNEQFF.

The rearrangement joins TRBV20-1 to TRBJ1-1, with D tentatively TRBD1 (6 bases). This CDR3 has 11 residues. Per germline, CDR1 DFQATT and CDR2 SNEGSKA (reference sequence). Trimming stripped 7 bases from V and 7 bases from J, with 13 bases between. CDR3 region: CSGWGPDEAFF. The CDR3 DNA sequence: TGCAGTGGGTGGGGGCCTGATGAAGCTTTCTTT.

This chain joins TRBV19 and TRBJ2-1; unclear D gene. CDR1 LNHDA and CDR2 SQIVND come from the germline V gene (reference sequence). V was clipped by 5 bases and J by 6 bases, with 8 bases between them. The CDR3 spans 12 residues. The CDR3 loop is CASSYLSNEQFF. The CDR3 nucleotides read TGTGCCAGTAGTTATCTGAGCAATGAGCAGTTCTTC.

The chain employs TRBV15 and TRBJ2-5; TRBD1 is a possible D gene (5 bases). The CDR3 is 15 residues long. The germline CDR1 and CDR2 sequences are LNHNV and YYDKDF (reference sequence). V was trimmed by 0 bases and J by 2 bases, leaving 10 bases between them. CDR3 region: CATSREQGWQETQYF. CDR3 nucleotide sequence: TGTGCCACCAGCAGAGAGCAGGGCTGGCAAGAGACCCAGTACTTC. Together with reference TRBV15 and TRBJ2-5, the CDR3 gives the full variable domain: DAMVIQNPRYQVTQFGKPVTLSCSQTLNHNVMYWYQQKSSQAPKLLFHYYDKDFNNEADTPDNFQSRRPNTSFCFLDIRSPGLGDTAMYLCATSREQGWQETQYFGPGTRLLVL.

This clonotype was detected only a few times. V usage is TRBV13 and J usage is TRBJ1-6; a possible D gene is TRBD1 (6 bases). Deletions cut 5 bases from V and 5 bases from J, with 10 bases between. Germline lookup yields CDR1 PRHDT and CDR2 FYEKMQ (reference sequence). CDR3 size: 14 residues. DNA of the CDR3: TGTGCCAGCAGCCGAACAGGGAATAATTCACCCCTCCACTTT. It encodes CASSRTGNNSPLHF.

The genes are TRBV10-3 and TRBJ2-7; 14 bases fit TRBD2. Germline trimming cut 6 bases from V and 7 bases from J; bases unmatched to any gene: 8. CDR3 length: 15 residues. CDR1 is ENHRY, CDR2 SYGVKD, per germline. For the CDR3, the DNA is TGTGCCATCAGCCTGGGACTAGCGGGAGTGTGGGAGCAGTACTTC. Amino acids: CAISLGLAGVWEQYF.

This clonotype was seen more than once but under ten times. The chain joins TRBV12-3 or TRBV12-4 to TRBJ2-3; D is possibly TRBD2 (6 bases). The CDR3 extends over 14 amino acids. V lost 11 bases and J lost 7, with 22 bases in between. The CDR3 spells CACGGGTVSNTQYF. CDR3 coding DNA: TGTGCCTGCGGTGGGGGGACGGTCTCAAATACGCAGTATTTT.

The J gene is TRBJ2-3, the V gene TRBV7-9; 7 positions agree with TRBD1. The V segment lost 0 bases and the J segment 6 bases; nucleotides outside the gene matches: 9. CDR3 length equals 16 residues. Germline V gene sequence: CDR1 SEHNR, CDR2 FQNEAQ (reference sequence). The CDR3 nucleotides read TGTGCCAGCAGCTTAGCGACAGGGTCGCTTGGGGATACGCAGTATTTT. Its translation: CASSLATGSLGDTQYF.

This clonotype was detected many times. CDR3 DNA sequence: TGTGCCAGCAGCCCCAAGGGGAGGGGCGGAAGATCCTCCTACGAGCAGTACTTC. This translates into CASSPKGRGGRSSYEQYF. The V call is TRBV3-1, the J call TRBJ2-7; TRBD2 matches 7 bases. V was clipped by 4 bases and J by 0 bases; unmatched bases: 15. CDR3 length: 18 residues. CDR1 is LGHDT, CDR2 YNNKEL, per germline (reference sequence).

This rearrangement joins TRBV29-1 to TRBJ2-3; 9 bases align to TRBD2. The CDR3 spans 15 residues. V shed 4 bases, J shed 5 bases, and the junction held 10 bases outside the gene matches. The germline V gene encodes CDR1 SQVTM and CDR2 ANQGSEA. CDR3 in DNA: TGCAGCGTTGGGATCCGCGGGAGGGCCTTAGATACGCAGTATTTT. Amino acid sequence: CSVGIRGRALDTQYF.

V usage is TRBV20-1 and J usage is TRBJ2-1; 9 bases align to TRBD2. The CDR3 consists of 16 residues. In germline, CDR1 is DFQATT, CDR2 SNEGSKA (reference sequence). The junction had 5 bases not matched to a gene; V was cut back by 0 bases and J by 2 bases. CDR3 region: CSARDRGRATYNEQFF. CDR3 DNA: TGCAGTGCTAGAGATCGCGGGAGGGCCACCTACAATGAGCAGTTCTTC.

This chain joins TRBV20-1 and TRBJ1-4; D perhaps matches TRBD1 (5 bases). This CDR3 region has 13 residues. The V end was cut by 3 bases, the J end by 8 bases, with 13 bases between. From germline, CDR1 is DFQATT and CDR2 SNEGSKA (reference sequence). CDR3 sequence (DNA): TGCAGTGCTAGGCCGCAGGGAATCGAAAAACTGTTTTTT. Encoded protein: CSARPQGIEKLFF.

CDR3 amino acids: CASSPGDSGIVYF. The CDR3 DNA sequence: TGTGCCAGCAGCCCCGGGGATAGCGGGATCGTGTACTTC. V and J are TRBV6-4 and TRBJ2-5, with 8 bases that match TRBD2. This CDR3 has 13 residues. Germline CDR1 is MRHNA and CDR2 is SNTAGT. J lost 13 bases, V lost 6 bases, and 13 bases had no gene match.

Notes on this clonotype: At one end the junction does not follow the germline gene, possibly because of a read error. The chain couples TRBV7-3 to TRBJ2-3, with TRBD2 identical over 9 bases. CDR3 length equals 14 residues. Germline V gene sequence: CDR1 SGHTA, CDR2 FQGTGA. The CDR3 nucleotides are TGTGCCAGCAGCTGGGGACTAGCAGCAGATACGCAGTCTTTT. It codes for CASSWGLAADTQSF. Using reference TRBV7-3 and TRBJ2-3 for the parts outside the CDR3, the full variable domain is GAGVSQTPSNKVTEKGKYVELRCDPISGHTALYWYRQSLGQGPEFLIYFQGTGAADDSGLPNDRFFAVRPEGSVSTLKIQRTERGDSAVYLCASSWGLAADTQSFGPGTRLTVL.

This clonotype was found a few times. The chain is built from TRBV7-2 and TRBJ2-3, with 10 bases identical to TRBD1. The trim removed 4 bases at V and 13 bases at J, leaving 17 bases unmatched. The CDR3 loop spans 16 amino acids. Germline CDR1 is SGHTA and CDR2 is FQGNSA. The CDR3 sequence is CASSSPGQGISSVKYF. The CDR3 DNA reads as TGTGCCAGCAGCTCCCCGGGACAGGGGATCTCTTCGGTCAAGTATTTT.

The V gene is TRBV7-2, the J gene TRBJ1-5; no reliable D call. This CDR3 has 15 residues. V was cut by 0 bases and J by 1 base, with 7 bases left in between. Germline CDR1 reads SGHTA; CDR2 reads FQGNSA. This CDR3 is CASSLAATSNQPQHF. The CDR3 DNA reads as TGTGCCAGCAGCTTAGCGGCGACAAGCAATCAGCCCCAGCATTTT. Full variable domain (rest looked up from reference TRBV7-2 and TRBJ1-5): GAGVSQSPSNKVTEKGKDVELRCDPISGHTALYWYRQSLGQGLEFLIYFQGNSAPDKSGLPSDRFSAERTGGSVSTLTIQRTQQEDSAVYLCASSLAATSNQPQHFGDGTRLSIL.